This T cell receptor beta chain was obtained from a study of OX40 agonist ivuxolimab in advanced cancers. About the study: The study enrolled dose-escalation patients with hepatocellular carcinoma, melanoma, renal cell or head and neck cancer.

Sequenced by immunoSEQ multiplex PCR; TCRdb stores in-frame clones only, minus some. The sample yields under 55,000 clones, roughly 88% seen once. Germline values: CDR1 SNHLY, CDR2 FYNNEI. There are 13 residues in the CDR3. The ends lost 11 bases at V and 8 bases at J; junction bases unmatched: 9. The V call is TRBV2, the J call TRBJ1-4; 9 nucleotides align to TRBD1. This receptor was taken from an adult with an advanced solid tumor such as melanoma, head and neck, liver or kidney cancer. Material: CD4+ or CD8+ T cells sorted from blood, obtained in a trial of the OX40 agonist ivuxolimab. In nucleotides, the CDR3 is TGTGCCGGTACAGGGGGCCGCCGCGAAAAACTGTTTTTT. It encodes CAGTGGRREKLFF. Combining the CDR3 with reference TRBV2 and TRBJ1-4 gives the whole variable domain EPEVTQTPSHQVTQMGQEVILRCVPISNHLYFYWYRQILGQKVEFLVSFYNNEISEKSEIFDDQFSVERPDGSNFTLKIRSTKLEDSAMYFCAGTGGRREKLFFGSGTQLSVL.